Following are 26 T cell receptor beta chains from one sample sequenced in a study of cytomegalovirus exposure and HLA in healthy donors. The PCR used 60 Vbeta and 13 Jbeta primers. Repertoires were generated with immunoSEQ multiplex PCR, while TCRdb's copy carries only in-frame clones and drops some. The sample includes more than 75,000 clones, approximately 79% of them seen just once. Sequences were obtained from PBMCs. The receptors here all came from a woman in her thirties or forties in good health and CMV-seronegative.

The chain joins TRBV29-1 to TRBJ1-3; 8 bases align to TRBD1. The length of the CDR3 is 12 residues. Unmatched junction bases numbered 6, after V lost 7 bases and J lost 7 bases. Germline-derived CDR1 and CDR2 are SQVTM and ANQGSEA. Here the CDR3 reads CSARTGWNTIYF. CDR3 nucleotide sequence: TGCAGCGCTAGGACAGGGTGGAACACCATATATTTT. Full variable domain (remainder filled in from reference TRBV29-1 and TRBJ1-3): SAVISQKPSRDICQRGTSLTIQCQVDSQVTMMFWYRQQPGQSLTLIATANQGSEATYESGFVIDKFPISRPNLTFSTLTVSNMSPEDSSIYLCSARTGWNTIYFGEGSWLTVV.

This clone came up a few times. V usage is TRBV5-6 and J usage is TRBJ2-7, with TRBD1 matching over 9 bases. CDR3 length: 15 residues. Trimming at V came to 5 bases and at J to 0 bases, leaving 6 bases not matched to a gene. Germline V gene data show CDR1 as SGHDT and CDR2 as YYEEEE. CDR3 bases: TGTGCCAGCAGTGCCGGGACAGGGAGCTCCTACGAGCAGTACTTC. Translation: CASSAGTGSSYEQYF.

The chain uses TRBV4-2 and TRBJ2-1, with 8 nucleotides matching TRBD2. Germline V lookup: CDR1 LGHNA, CDR2 YNFKEQ. The V gene end was trimmed by 3 bases and the J gene end by 5 bases; junction bases not matched to a gene: 15. The CDR3 consists of 18 residues. CDR3 DNA: TGTGCCAGCAGCCATGGGGGGAGCGGGGGCGTTATTAACAATGAGCAGTTCTTC. Translated, it gives CASSHGGSGGVINNEQFF.

In this sample, this clone turned up once. The chain is built from TRBV30 and TRBJ2-3, with 15 positions matching TRBD2. The germline V gene encodes CDR1 GTSNPN and CDR2 SVGIG (reference sequence). Losses at the gene ends were 5 bases for V and 8 bases for J; bases not matched to a gene: 8. The CDR3 has 15 amino acids. CDR3 region: CAWAPGLAGGPTQYF. The CDR3 region has the DNA TGTGCCTGGGCCCCAGGACTAGCGGGGGGGCCTACGCAGTATTTT.

The V and J genes are TRBV7-3 and TRBJ2-6; D ambiguous. V lost 5 bases and J 0 bases, leaving 11 bases between the germline ends. There are 16 residues in the CDR3. CDR1 is SGHTA, CDR2 FQGTGA, per germline. CDR3 DNA: TGTGCCAGCAGCCCCCTAGGAACCTCTGGGGCCAACGTCCTGACTTTC. Residues: CASSPLGTSGANVLTF. The full variable domain, in which reference TRBV7-3 and TRBJ2-6 provide the parts outside the CDR3, is GAGVSQTPSNKVTEKGKYVELRCDPISGHTALYWYRQSLGQGPEFLIYFQGTGAADDSGLPNDRFFAVRPEGSVSTLKIQRTERGDSAVYLCASSPLGTSGANVLTFGAGSRLTVL.

The V gene is TRBV7-2, the J gene TRBJ1-2, with a possible D match to TRBD1 (5 bases). Trimming removed 1 base from V and 7 bases from J, with 10 bases in between. Germline assignment: CDR1 SGHTA and CDR2 FQGNSA. The CDR3 has 13 amino acids. DNA of the CDR3: TGTGCCAGCAGCTTAGGCAGGGTGGGTGGCTACACCTTC. This codes for CASSLGRVGGYTF.

This chain links TRBV21-1 with TRBJ1-6; the table calls TRBD1, which could not be checked here. TRBV21-1 is termed a pseudogene. There are 17 residues in the CDR3. The CDR3 reads CASSSTDRIGMDSPLHF. The CDR3 region has the DNA TGTGCCAGCAGCAGCACCGACAGGATTGGTATGGATTCACCCCTCCACTTT.

V and J are TRBV2 and TRBJ1-1; 7 bases align to TRBD1. J was trimmed by 5 bases and V by 6 bases; bases with no gene match: 12. Germline-derived CDR1 and CDR2 are SNHLY and FYNNEI. The CDR3 loop spans 15 amino acids. Here the CDR3 reads CASRWGRQGPTEAFF. The CDR3 nucleotides read TGTGCCAGCAGGTGGGGAAGACAGGGTCCGACTGAAGCTTTCTTT.

Of note for this clone: At one of its ends the junction is not consistent with the germline gene, which may arise from a read error. This rearrangement joins TRBV6-5 to TRBJ1-5, with a possible D match to TRBD1 (6 bases). The CDR3 is made up of 14 amino acids. The V gene's germline CDR1 is MNHEY and CDR2 SVGAGI. This CDR3 reads CASSPGQLNQPQNF. CDR3 in DNA: TGTGCCAGCAGTCCCGGACAGCTCAATCAGCCCCAGAATTTT.

The V and J genes are TRBV7-9 and TRBJ2-5; the D gene is possibly TRBD2 (6 bases). Looked up from germline, CDR1 is SEHNR and CDR2 is FQNEAQ (reference sequence). The CDR3 has 15 residues. Trimming removed 4 bases at V and 2 bases at J, with 14 bases between. The CDR3 loop reads CASSSRGTAQETQYF. In DNA form, the CDR3 reads TGTGCCAGCAGCTCACGGGGGACGGCGCAAGAGACCCAGTACTTC.

The V gene is TRBV27, the J gene TRBJ2-7; D ambiguous. CDR1 MNHEY and CDR2 SMNVEV come from the germline V gene (reference sequence). V was clipped by 6 bases and J by 4 bases, with 16 bases between them. This CDR3 has 14 amino acids. CDR3 protein: CASRGLGLSYEQYF. Written as DNA, the CDR3 is TGTGCCAGCAGGGGTCTTGGGCTGTCTTACGAGCAGTACTTC.

In its sample, this clone was seen a few times. The chain links TRBV11-2 to TRBJ2-5; TRBD2 aligns across 10 bases. The CDR3 is 18 amino acids. Looked up from germline, CDR1 is SGHAT and CDR2 is FQNNGV. Losses at the gene ends were 1 base for V and 0 bases for J; bases not matched to a gene: 8. As DNA, the CDR3 is TGTGCCAGCAGCTTAGGGATAGCGGGGGGTGGGTACCAAGAGACCCAGTACTTC. It encodes CASSLGIAGGGYQETQYF.

The gene calls are TRBV4-1 and TRBJ2-1; 8 bases align to TRBD2. The junction had 8 bases not matched to a gene; V was cut back by 4 bases and J by 3 bases. This CDR3 comprises 16 residues. Per the germline V gene, CDR1 is MGHRA and CDR2 is YSYEKL. CDR3 nucleotides: TGCGCCAGCAGCCGGGCCGAGCGGGGGAACTACAATGAGCAGTTCTTC. This translates into CASSRAERGNYNEQFF.

The rearrangement joins TRBV9 to TRBJ2-7; 9 bases match TRBD1. V lost 4 bases, J lost 4 bases, and 6 bases stayed unmatched. The CDR3 loop spans 14 amino acids. Germline CDR1 SGDLS, CDR2 YYNGEE. The CDR3 DNA reads TGTGCCAGCAGCCCGAGGACAGGGGAGTACGAGCAGTACTTC. Protein sequence: CASSPRTGEYEQYF.

This chain connects TRBV15 to TRBJ2-2, with D possibly being TRBD1 (6 bases). CDR1 LNHNV and CDR2 YYDKDF come from the germline V gene (reference sequence). V was clipped by 2 bases and J by 4 bases, with 17 bases between them. CDR3 size: 17 residues. The CDR3 protein is CATSRKISGQRTGELFF. The DNA of the CDR3 is TGTGCCACCAGCAGAAAGATATCAGGACAGCGCACCGGGGAGCTGTTTTTT. Variable domain in full (rest from reference TRBV15 and TRBJ2-2): DAMVIQNPRYQVTQFGKPVTLSCSQTLNHNVMYWYQQKSSQAPKLLFHYYDKDFNNEADTPDNFQSRRPNTSFCFLDIRSPGLGDTAMYLCATSRKISGQRTGELFFGEGSRLTVL.

A single count supports this clone. The V and J genes are TRBV5-8 and TRBJ1-1, with unresolved D. Germline assignment: CDR1 SGHTS and CDR2 YDEGEE. CDR3 length: 11 amino acids. V lost 6 bases, J lost 7 bases, and 10 bases lay in between. The CDR3 spells CASTLIREAFF. DNA of the CDR3: TGTGCCAGCACCTTAATCCGTGAAGCTTTCTTT.

This clone came up once. The J gene is TRBJ1-5, the V gene TRBV25-1; D remains ambiguous. CDR3 length equals 14 residues. Germline CDR1 reads MGHDK; CDR2 reads SYGVNS. Trimming stripped 4 bases from V and 3 bases from J, with 10 bases between. CDR3 amino acids: CASSGSGNNQPQHF. The CDR3 bases are TGTGCCAGCAGTGGATCCGGGAACAATCAGCCCCAGCATTTT.

J is TRBJ2-3 and V is TRBV11-2, with a tentative D call TRBD1 (5 bases). Germline V CDR1 and CDR2: SGHAT, FQNNGV. Trimming left V 5 bases short and J 7 bases short, with 13 bases between. CDR3 size: 13 residues. The DNA of the CDR3 is TGTGCCAGCAGCGCGCTGGACACTAATACGCAGTATTTT. Translating gives CASSALDTNTQYF.

V and J are TRBV30 and TRBJ2-2, with D unclear. Germline V lookup: CDR1 GTSNPN, CDR2 SVGIG (reference sequence). V was clipped by 4 bases and J by 6 bases, with 6 bases between them. The CDR3 has 11 amino acids. CDR3 loop: CAWKSSGELFF. The CDR3 DNA sequence: TGTGCCTGGAAATCATCCGGGGAGCTGTTTTTT.

This clone was recorded only once. CDR3 in amino acids: CAISESNVRGTYEQYF. The CDR3 nucleotides are TGTGCCATCAGTGAGTCGAATGTAAGGGGGACCTACGAGCAGTACTTC. The V call is TRBV10-3, the J call TRBJ2-7; D is perhaps TRBD1 (6 bases). Germline V CDR1 and CDR2: ENHRY, SYGVKD. With 0 bases removed from V and 2 bases from J, the gap between germline ends came to 14 bases. This CDR3 comprises 16 residues.

This clone was seen only a few times. J is TRBJ2-7 and V is TRBV7-9; 7 positions agree with TRBD2. CDR3 size: 16 residues. V lost 1 base to trimming and J lost 2 bases; unmatched junction nucleotides: 8. Germline CDR1 and CDR2: SEHNR and FQNEAQ (reference sequence). The CDR3 reads CASSLGLGSGTYEQYF. DNA for the CDR3: TGTGCCAGCAGCTTAGGTCTCGGCAGCGGGACCTACGAGCAGTACTTC. Full variable domain (missing parts from reference TRBV7-9 and TRBJ2-7): DTGVSQNPRHKITKRGQNVTFRCDPISEHNRLYWYRQTLGQGPEFLTYFQNEAQLEKSRLLSDRFSAERPKGSFSTLEIQRTEQGDSAMYLCASSLGLGSGTYEQYFGPGTRLTVT.

This chain uses TRBV28 with TRBJ1-1, with D possibly being TRBD1 (6 bases). Germline V lookup: CDR1 MDHEN, CDR2 SYDVKM. V was trimmed by 2 bases and J by 2 bases, leaving 9 bases between them. The CDR3 runs to 14 residues. For the CDR3, the DNA is TGTGCCAGCAGTTTACCAGGGGTTAACACTGAAGCTTTCTTT. Protein: CASSLPGVNTEAFF. Using reference TRBV28 and TRBJ1-1 for the parts outside the CDR3, the full variable domain is DVKVTQSSRYLVKRTGEKVFLECVQDMDHENMFWYRQDPGLGLRLIYFSYDVKMKEKGDIPEGYSVSREKKERFSLILESASTNQTSMYLCASSLPGVNTEAFFGQGTRLTVV.

This chain links TRBV7-8 with TRBJ1-2; D perhaps matches TRBD1 (5 bases). Trimming stripped 4 bases from V and 4 bases from J, with 25 bases between. The germline gives CDR1 SGHVS, CDR2 FQNEAQ. This CDR3 spans 18 amino acids. The CDR3 spells CASSSHRRVAGQSYGYTF. In nucleotides, the CDR3 is TGTGCCAGCAGCTCCCACCGACGGGTGGCAGGGCAAAGCTATGGCTACACCTTC.

The chain employs TRBV2 and TRBJ2-2; D not resolved. The germline V gene has CDR1 SNHLY and CDR2 FYNNEI. Trimming removed 0 bases at V and 3 bases at J, with 14 bases between. The CDR3 loop spans 17 amino acids. The CDR3 coding sequence is TGTGCCAGCAGTGAAGCGGGCAGCTCATGGGACACCGGGGAGCTGTTTTTT. The encoded protein is CASSEAGSSWDTGELFF.

In this sample, this clone turned up a few times. CDR3 loop: CASIRVVEQYF. The CDR3 coding sequence is TGTGCCAGCATTCGGGTGGTCGAGCAGTACTTC. This chain connects TRBV6-6 to TRBJ2-7; D uncertain. The CDR3 extends over 11 amino acids. Looked up from germline, CDR1 is MNHNY and CDR2 is SVGAGI (reference sequence). Trimming shortened V by 7 bases and J by 6 bases, and 10 bases separated the two germline ends.

The chain employs TRBV30 and TRBJ1-5; 9 bases line up with TRBD1. This CDR3 is 15 amino acids long. Per germline, CDR1 GTSNPN and CDR2 SVGIG (reference sequence). Trimming at V came to 3 bases and at J to 3 bases, leaving 6 bases not matched to a gene. CDR3 residues: CAWRETGGFNQPQHF. The CDR3 nucleotides are TGTGCCTGGAGGGAGACAGGGGGGTTCAATCAGCCCCAGCATTTT.